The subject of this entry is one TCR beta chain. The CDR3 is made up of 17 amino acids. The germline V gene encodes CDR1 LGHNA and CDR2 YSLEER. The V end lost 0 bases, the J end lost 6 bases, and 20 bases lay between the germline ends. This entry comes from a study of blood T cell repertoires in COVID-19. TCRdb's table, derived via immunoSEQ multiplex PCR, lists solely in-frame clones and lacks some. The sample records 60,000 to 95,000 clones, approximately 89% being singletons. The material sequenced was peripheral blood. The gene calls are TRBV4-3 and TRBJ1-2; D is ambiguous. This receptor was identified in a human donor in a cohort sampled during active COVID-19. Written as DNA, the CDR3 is TGCGCCAGCAGCCAAGATCTAAACGGACTCCTCTTAAATGGCTACACCTTC. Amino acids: CASSQDLNGLLLNGYTF.